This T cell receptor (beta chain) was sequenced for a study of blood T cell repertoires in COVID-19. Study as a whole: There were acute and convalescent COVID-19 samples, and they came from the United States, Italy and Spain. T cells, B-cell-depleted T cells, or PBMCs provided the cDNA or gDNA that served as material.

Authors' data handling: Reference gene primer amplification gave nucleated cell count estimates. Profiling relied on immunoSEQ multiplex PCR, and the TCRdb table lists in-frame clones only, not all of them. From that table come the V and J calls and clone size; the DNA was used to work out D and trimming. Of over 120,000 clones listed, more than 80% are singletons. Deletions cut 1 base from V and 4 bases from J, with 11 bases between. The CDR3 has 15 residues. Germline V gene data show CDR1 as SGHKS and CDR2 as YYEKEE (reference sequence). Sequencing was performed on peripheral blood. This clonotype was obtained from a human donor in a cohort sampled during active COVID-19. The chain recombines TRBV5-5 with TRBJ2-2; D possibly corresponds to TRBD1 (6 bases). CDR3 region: CASSLHRAGTGELFF. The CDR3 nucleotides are TGTGCCAGCAGCTTGCACAGGGCGGGCACCGGGGAGCTGTTTTTT. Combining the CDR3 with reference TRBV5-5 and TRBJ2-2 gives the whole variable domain DAGVTQSPTHLIKTRGQQVTLRCSPISGHKSVSWYQQVLGQGPQFIFQYYEKEERGRGNFPDRFSARQFPNYSSELNVNALLLGDSALYLCASSLHRAGTGELFFGEGSRLTVL.